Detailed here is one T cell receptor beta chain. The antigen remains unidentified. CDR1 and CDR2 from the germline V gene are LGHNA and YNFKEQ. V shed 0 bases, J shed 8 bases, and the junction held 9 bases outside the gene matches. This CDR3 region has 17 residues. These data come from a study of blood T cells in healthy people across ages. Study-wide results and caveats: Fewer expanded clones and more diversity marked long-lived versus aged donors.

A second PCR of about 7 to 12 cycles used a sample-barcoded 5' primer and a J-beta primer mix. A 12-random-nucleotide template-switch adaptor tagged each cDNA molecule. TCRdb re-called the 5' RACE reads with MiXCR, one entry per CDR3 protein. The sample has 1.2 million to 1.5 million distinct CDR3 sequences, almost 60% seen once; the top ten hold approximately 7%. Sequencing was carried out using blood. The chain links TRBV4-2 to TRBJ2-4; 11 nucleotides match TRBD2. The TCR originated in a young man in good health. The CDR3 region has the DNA TGTGCCAGCAGCCAAGAGGGACTAGCGGTGAGGTCGGACATTCAGTACTTC. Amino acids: CASSQEGLAVRSDIQYF.